These 4 T cell receptor beta chains were sequenced from one sample in a study of cytomegalovirus exposure and HLA in healthy donors. The PCR contained 60 Vbeta and 13 Jbeta primers. The method was immunoSEQ multiplex PCR; TCRdb's version includes in-frame clones alone and lacks a portion of them. The top ten clones hold approximately 4.5% of a sample with some 120,000 clones, 75% to 85% of them seen once. The material sequenced was PBMCs. The receptors come from a young man in good health and CMV-seropositive.

The chain couples TRBV7-6 to TRBJ1-1; 7 nucleotides line up with TRBD1. CDR3 length equals 13 residues. Trimming at V came to 0 bases and at J to 8 bases, leaving 3 bases not matched to a gene. The germline CDR1 and CDR2 sequences are SGHVS and FNYEAQ. CDR3 in amino acids: CASSLARTGEAFF. The CDR3 region has the DNA TGTGCCAGCAGCTTAGCCCGGACAGGCGAAGCTTTCTTT.

J is TRBJ2-7 and V is TRBV7-9; 9 nucleotides line up with TRBD2. The CDR3 runs 15 residues. From germline, CDR1 is SEHNR and CDR2 FQNEAQ (reference sequence). J was trimmed by 3 bases and V by 5 bases; bases with no gene match: 8. The CDR3 nucleotides are TGTGCCAGCAGCCTCGCAATAGCGGGAGACTACGAGCAGTACTTC. Its protein product is CASSLAIAGDYEQYF.

The V call is TRBV6-5, the J call TRBJ2-5; perhaps TRBD2 as D (6 bases). The germline gives CDR1 MNHEY, CDR2 SVGAGI. The V and J ends lost 5 bases and 4 bases respectively, with 17 bases between them. The CDR3 runs 15 residues. The CDR3 DNA sequence: TGTGCCAGCAGTCCCGGGGTAGCCGGGGGAGAGACCCAGTACTTC. It specifies CASSPGVAGGETQYF.

As to this clone: Its ends do not fully match the called genes, so a read error is possible. The genes are TRBV5-1 and TRBJ2-2, with TRBD1 matching 11 bases. The CDR3 is 15 amino acids. CDR1 and CDR2 from the germline V gene are SGHRS and YFSETQ. The CDR3 DNA follows: TGCGCCAGCAGCCCGGGACAGGGGGTCCCCGGGGGGCTGTTTTTT. This encodes CASSPGQGVPGGLFF.